Presented here are 7 T cell receptor beta chains from one specimen sequenced in a study of blood T cell repertoires in COVID-19. Profiled with immunoSEQ multiplex PCR; TCRdb holds only in-frame clones, not every one. The sample contains 110,000 to 150,000 clones, 70% to 80% of which appear only once. Sequencing was done on a sample of peripheral blood. The receptors here all came from a man aged 60-69 years with acute or convalescent COVID-19.

The V gene is TRBV13, the J gene TRBJ1-2; TRBD1 agrees at 8 bases. V was clipped by 7 bases and J by 4 bases; unmatched bases: 11. The germline gives CDR1 PRHDT, CDR2 FYEKMQ (reference sequence). The CDR3 extends over 15 amino acids. The CDR3 protein is CASTTDRESLYGYTF. The CDR3 coding sequence is TGTGCCAGCACCACGGACAGGGAATCCCTCTATGGCTACACCTTC.

CDR3 nucleotide sequence: TGTGCCAGCAGCTTGTCCGGGAGGTCGGACTATGGCTACACCTTC. Translated: CASSLSGRSDYGYTF. V is TRBV5-4 and J is TRBJ1-2, with D unclear. This CDR3 has 15 residues. Germline assignment: CDR1 SGHNT and CDR2 YYREEE (reference sequence). Trimming took off 1 base at V and 3 bases at J, with 13 bases between the two ends.

This chain joins TRBV9 and TRBJ2-1, with TRBD1 as a possible D gene (6 bases). CDR3 length: 13 residues. Trimming left V 5 bases short and J 9 bases short, with 15 bases between. The germline V gene has CDR1 SGDLS and CDR2 YYNGEE. The CDR3: CASRGASDSEQFF. The CDR3 nucleotides are TGTGCCAGCAGGGGGGCTTCTGATTCTGAGCAGTTCTTC.

The rearrangement links TRBV3-1 (or the pseudogene TRBV3-2) to TRBJ2-1; the match to TRBD2 covers 7 bases. This CDR3 is built from 14 residues. The ends lost 5 bases at V and 8 bases at J; junction bases unmatched: 9. The V gene's germline CDR1 is LGHDT and CDR2 YNNKEL (reference sequence). CDR3 DNA sequence: TGTGCCAGCAGCGGGACGGGAGGATTCGATGAGCAGTTCTTC. Amino acids: CASSGTGGFDEQFF.

The sample holds a few counts of this clone. The chain employs TRBV9 and TRBJ1-3; a possible D gene is TRBD1 (6 bases). This CDR3 has 16 residues. Per germline, CDR1 SGDLS and CDR2 YYNGEE. V gave up 0 bases and J gave up 0 bases, with 10 bases separating them. The CDR3 sequence is CASSVGGPSSGNTIYF. The CDR3 nucleotides read TGTGCCAGCAGCGTAGGGGGGCCCAGCTCTGGAAACACCATATATTTT.

This sequence joins TRBV28 and TRBJ1-3; 8 bases align to TRBD1. The CDR3 has 14 amino acids. CDR1 is MDHEN, CDR2 SYDVKM, per germline. V shed 3 bases and J 4 bases; nucleotides not matched to a gene: 2. CDR3 in amino acids: CASSLDRVGNTIYF. CDR3 bases: TGTGCCAGCAGTTTGGACAGGGTGGGAAACACCATATATTTT.

About this clone itself: Other DNA sequences from this sample encode an identical CDR3 as well. The chain recombines TRBV19 with TRBJ1-2; no definite D call. Trimming cost V 4 bases and J 0 bases, with 9 bases left between them. This CDR3 has 14 residues. The V gene's germline CDR1 is LNHDA and CDR2 SQIVND (reference sequence). The CDR3 loop is CASSSRGPNYGYTF. In nucleotides, the CDR3 is TGTGCCAGTAGTAGCAGAGGGCCTAACTATGGCTACACCTTC.